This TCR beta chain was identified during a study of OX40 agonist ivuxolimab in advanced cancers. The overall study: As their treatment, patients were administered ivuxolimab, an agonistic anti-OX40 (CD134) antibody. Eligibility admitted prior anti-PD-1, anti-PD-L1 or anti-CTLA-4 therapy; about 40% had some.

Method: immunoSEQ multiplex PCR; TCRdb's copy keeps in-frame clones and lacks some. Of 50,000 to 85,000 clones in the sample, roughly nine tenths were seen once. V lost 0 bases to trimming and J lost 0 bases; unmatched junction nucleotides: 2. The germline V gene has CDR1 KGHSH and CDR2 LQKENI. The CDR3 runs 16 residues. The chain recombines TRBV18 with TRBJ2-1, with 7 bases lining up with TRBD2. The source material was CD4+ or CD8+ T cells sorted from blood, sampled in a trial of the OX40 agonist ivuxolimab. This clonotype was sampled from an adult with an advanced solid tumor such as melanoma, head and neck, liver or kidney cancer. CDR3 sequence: CASSPPGEGSYNEQFF. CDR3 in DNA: TGTGCCAGCTCACCACCGGGGGAGGGCTCCTACAATGAGCAGTTCTTC.